This entry features one TCR beta chain sequence. A read error is possible here, since a much larger clone lies one base away. Germline assignment: CDR1 MGHRA and CDR2 YSYEKL. The CDR3 has 15 amino acids. The sample originates from a study of molecular identifiers for immune sequencing clone quantification. MiXCR was run by TCRdb on the PCR reads, yielding one entry per CDR3 protein. The repertoire has approximately 500,000 distinct CDR3 sequences, roughly 23% of them found once; the top ten carry around 0.86%. The TCR sequence derives from a human donor in good health. Some libraries in this study had Jurkat cell RNA spiked in. The sequenced sample was naive CD8+ T cells from blood, with Jurkat cell RNA spiked in. Subset here: FACS-sorted CD8+CD4-CCR7+CD45RA+ naive T cells. The chain uses TRBV4-1 and TRBJ2-7, with D possibly TRBD2 on 5 matching bases. The CDR3 is CASSQGSGSSYEQCF. In DNA form, the CDR3 reads TGCGCCAGCAGCCAAGGCAGCGGATCCTCCTACGAGCAGTGCTTC.